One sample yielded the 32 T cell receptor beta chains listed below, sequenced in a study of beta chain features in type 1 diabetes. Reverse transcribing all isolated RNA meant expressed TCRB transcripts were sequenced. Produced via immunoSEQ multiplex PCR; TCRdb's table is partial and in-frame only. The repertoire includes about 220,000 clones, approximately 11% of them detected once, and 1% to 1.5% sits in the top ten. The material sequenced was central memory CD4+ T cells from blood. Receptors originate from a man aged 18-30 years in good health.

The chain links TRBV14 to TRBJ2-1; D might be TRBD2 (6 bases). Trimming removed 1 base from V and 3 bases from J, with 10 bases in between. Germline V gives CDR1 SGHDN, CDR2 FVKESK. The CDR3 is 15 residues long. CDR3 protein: CASSQVGGRYNEQFF. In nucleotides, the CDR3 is TGTGCCAGCAGCCAAGTGGGGGGACGCTACAATGAGCAGTTCTTC.

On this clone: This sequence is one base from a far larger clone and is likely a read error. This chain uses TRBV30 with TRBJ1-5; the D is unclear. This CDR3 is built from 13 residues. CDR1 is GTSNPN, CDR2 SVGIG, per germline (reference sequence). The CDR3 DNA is TGTGCCGGGAGTCGGGGTAGCAATCAGCCCCAGCATTTT. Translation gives CAGSRGSNQPQHF.

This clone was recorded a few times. The CDR3 reads CASSETNRGPSYEQYF. The CDR3 DNA reads TGTGCCAGCAGCGAAACCAACAGGGGCCCTTCCTACGAGCAGTACTTC. The V and J genes are TRBV9 and TRBJ2-7, with 7 positions matching TRBD1. In germline, CDR1 is SGDLS, CDR2 YYNGEE. J was trimmed by 1 base and V by 3 bases; bases with no gene match: 10. The CDR3 consists of 16 residues.

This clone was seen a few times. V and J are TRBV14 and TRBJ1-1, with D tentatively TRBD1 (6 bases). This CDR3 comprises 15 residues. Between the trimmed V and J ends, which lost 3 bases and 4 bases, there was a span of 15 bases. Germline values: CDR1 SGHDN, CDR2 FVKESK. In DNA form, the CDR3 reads TGTGCCAGCAGCCAGGGGGGCTGGATAGGCACTGAAGCTTTCTTT. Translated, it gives CASSQGGWIGTEAFF.

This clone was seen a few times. CDR3 in DNA: TGTGCCATACAACGACAGGAGGACACTGAAGCTTTCTTT. This codes for CAIQRQEDTEAFF. This chain joins TRBV10-3 and TRBJ1-1, with D possibly matching TRBD1 (6 bases). The V gene lost 9 bases and the J gene lost 3 bases, with 14 bases spanning the gap. Per germline, CDR1 ENHRY and CDR2 SYGVKD. This CDR3 comprises 13 residues.

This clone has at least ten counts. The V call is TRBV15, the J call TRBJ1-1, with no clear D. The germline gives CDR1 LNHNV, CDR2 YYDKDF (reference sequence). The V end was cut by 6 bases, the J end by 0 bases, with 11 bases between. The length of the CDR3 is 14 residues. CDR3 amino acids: CATSLEDMNTEAFF. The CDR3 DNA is TGTGCCACCAGTTTGGAGGATATGAACACTGAAGCTTTCTTT.

The CDR3 is CASSLQIGETQYF. The CDR3 DNA sequence: TGTGCCAGCAGCTTACAGATAGGGGAGACCCAGTACTTC. The rearrangement links TRBV11-2 to TRBJ2-5; D not certain. V lost 2 bases and J lost 5, with 9 bases in between. The CDR3 contains 13 residues. Germline CDR1 and CDR2: SGHAT and FQNNGV.

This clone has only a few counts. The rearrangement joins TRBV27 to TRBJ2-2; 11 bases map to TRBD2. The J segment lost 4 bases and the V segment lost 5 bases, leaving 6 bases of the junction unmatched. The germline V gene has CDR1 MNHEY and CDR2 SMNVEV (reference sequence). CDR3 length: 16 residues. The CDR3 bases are TGTGCCAGCAGTGGTCTAGCGGGAGGTGTCACCGGGGAGCTGTTTTTT. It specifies CASSGLAGGVTGELFF.

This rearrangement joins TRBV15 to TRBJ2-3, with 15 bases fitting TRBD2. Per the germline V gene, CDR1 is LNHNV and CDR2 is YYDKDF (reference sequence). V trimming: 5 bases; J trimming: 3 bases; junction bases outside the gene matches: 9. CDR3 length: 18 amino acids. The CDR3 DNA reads TGTGCCACCAGCGGTCGGGGGACTAGCGGGAGGATTACAGATACGCAGTATTTT. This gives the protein CATSGRGTSGRITDTQYF.

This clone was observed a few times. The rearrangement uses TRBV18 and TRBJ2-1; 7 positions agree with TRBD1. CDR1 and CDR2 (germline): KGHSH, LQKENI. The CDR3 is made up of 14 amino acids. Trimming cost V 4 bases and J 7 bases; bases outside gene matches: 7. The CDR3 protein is CASSLRDSRNEQFF. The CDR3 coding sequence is TGTGCCAGCTCACTCCGGGACAGCCGTAATGAGCAGTTCTTC.

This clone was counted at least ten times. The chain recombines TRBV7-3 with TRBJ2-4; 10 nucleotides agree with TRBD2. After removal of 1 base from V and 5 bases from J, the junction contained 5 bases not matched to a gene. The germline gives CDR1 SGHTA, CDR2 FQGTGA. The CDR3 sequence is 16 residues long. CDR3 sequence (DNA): TGTGCCAGCAGCTTAATGCTAGCGGGAGATGAAAACATTCAGTACTTC. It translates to CASSLMLAGDENIQYF.

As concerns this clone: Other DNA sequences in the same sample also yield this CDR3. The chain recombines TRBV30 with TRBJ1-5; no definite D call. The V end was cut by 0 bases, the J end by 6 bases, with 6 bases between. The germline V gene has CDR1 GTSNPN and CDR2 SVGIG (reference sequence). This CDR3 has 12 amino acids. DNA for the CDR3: TGTGCCTGGAGTGTATCTGGTCAGCCCCAGCATTTT. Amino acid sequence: CAWSVSGQPQHF.

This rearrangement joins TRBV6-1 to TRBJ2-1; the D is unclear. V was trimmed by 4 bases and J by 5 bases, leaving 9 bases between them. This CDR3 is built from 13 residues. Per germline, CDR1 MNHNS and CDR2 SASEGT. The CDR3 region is CASSVNSHNEQFF. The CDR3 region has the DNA TGTGCCAGCAGTGTAAACTCACACAATGAGCAGTTCTTC.

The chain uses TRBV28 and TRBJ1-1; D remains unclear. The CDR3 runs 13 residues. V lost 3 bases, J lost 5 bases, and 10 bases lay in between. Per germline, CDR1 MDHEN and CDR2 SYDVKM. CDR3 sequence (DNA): TGTGCCAGCAGTTTTCATTCTGGTACTGAAGCTTTCTTT. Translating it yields CASSFHSGTEAFF.

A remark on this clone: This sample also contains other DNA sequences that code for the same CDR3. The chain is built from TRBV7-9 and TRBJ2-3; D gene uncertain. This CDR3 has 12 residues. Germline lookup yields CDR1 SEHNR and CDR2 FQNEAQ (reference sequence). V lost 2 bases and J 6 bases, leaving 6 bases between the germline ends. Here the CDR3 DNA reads TGTGCCAGCAGCTTAAACTTGGATACGCAGTATTTT. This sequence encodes CASSLNLDTQYF.

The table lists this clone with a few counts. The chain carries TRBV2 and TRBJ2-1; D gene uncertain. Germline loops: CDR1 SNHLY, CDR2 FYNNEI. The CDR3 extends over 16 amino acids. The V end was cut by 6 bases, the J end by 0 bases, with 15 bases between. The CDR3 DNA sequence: TGTGCCAGCAGGGGCCGGACGGCGAGCTCCTACAATGAGCAGTTCTTC. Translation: CASRGRTASSYNEQFF.

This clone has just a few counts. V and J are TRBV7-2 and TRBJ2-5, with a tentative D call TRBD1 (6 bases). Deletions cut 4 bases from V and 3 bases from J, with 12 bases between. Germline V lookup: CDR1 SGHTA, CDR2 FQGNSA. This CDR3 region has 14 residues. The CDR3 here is CASSWDIRKETQYF. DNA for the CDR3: TGTGCCAGCAGCTGGGACATCCGAAAAGAGACCCAGTACTTC. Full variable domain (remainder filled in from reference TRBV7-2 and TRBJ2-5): GAGVSQSPSNKVTEKGKDVELRCDPISGHTALYWYRQSLGQGLEFLIYFQGNSAPDKSGLPSDRFSAERTGGSVSTLTIQRTQQEDSAVYLCASSWDIRKETQYFGPGTRLLVL.

CDR3 protein: CSAIGQETQYF. CDR3 DNA sequence: TGCAGTGCTATTGGCCAAGAGACCCAGTACTTC. The genes are TRBV20-1 and TRBJ2-5; D call uncertain. The ends were cut back, 4 bases at V and 1 base at J, with 4 bases in the middle. The germline V gene has CDR1 DFQATT and CDR2 SNEGSKA (reference sequence). This CDR3 region has 11 residues.

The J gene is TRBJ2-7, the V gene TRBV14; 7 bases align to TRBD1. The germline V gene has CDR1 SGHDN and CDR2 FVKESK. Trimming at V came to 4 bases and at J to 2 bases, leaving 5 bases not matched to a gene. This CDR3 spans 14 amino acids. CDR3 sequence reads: CASSPGQRPYEQYF. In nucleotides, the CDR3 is TGTGCCAGCAGCCCGGGACAGCGGCCCTACGAGCAGTACTTC.

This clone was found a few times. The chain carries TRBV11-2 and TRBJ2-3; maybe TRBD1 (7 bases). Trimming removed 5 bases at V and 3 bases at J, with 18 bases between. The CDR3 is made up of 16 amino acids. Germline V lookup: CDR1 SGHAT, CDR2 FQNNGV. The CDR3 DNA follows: TGTGCCAGCAGCCCAAGGGCCAGGGGGGCGACAGATACGCAGTATTTT. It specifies CASSPRARGATDTQYF.

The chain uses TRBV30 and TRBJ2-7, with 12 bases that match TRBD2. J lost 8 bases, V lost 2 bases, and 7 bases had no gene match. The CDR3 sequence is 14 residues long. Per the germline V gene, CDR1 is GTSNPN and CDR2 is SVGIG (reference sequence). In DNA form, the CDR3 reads TGTGCCTGGAGTCTAGCGGGAGGGCACTTGAAGCAGTACTTC. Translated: CAWSLAGGHLKQYF.

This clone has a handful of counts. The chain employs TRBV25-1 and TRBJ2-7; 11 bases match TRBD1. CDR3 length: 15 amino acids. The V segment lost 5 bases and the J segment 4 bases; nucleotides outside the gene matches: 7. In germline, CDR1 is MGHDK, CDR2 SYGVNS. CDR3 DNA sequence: TGTGCCAGCAGTCGCGGGACAGGGGGTTGGTACGAGCAGTACTTC. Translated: CASSRGTGGWYEQYF.

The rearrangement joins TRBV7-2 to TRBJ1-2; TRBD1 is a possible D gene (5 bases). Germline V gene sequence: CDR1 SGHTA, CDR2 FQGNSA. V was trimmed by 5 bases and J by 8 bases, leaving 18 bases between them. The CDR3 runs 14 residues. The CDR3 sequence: CASSIKGRARGYTF. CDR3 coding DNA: TGTGCCAGCAGCATCAAAGGCAGGGCTCGGGGCTACACCTTC.

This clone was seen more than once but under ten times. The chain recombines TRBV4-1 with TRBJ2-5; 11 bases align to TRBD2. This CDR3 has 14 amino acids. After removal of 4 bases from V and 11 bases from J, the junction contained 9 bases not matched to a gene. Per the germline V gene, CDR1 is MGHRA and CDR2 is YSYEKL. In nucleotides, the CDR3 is TGCGCCAGCAGCCTTTTGAAGGGACTAGCGGAGCAGTACTTC. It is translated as CASSLLKGLAEQYF.

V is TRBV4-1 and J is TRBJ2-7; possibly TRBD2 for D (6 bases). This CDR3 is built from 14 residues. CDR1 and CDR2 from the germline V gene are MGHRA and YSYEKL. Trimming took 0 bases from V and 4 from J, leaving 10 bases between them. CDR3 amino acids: CASSQDLRGYEQYF. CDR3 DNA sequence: TGCGCCAGCAGCCAAGACTTACGGGGGTACGAGCAGTACTTC.

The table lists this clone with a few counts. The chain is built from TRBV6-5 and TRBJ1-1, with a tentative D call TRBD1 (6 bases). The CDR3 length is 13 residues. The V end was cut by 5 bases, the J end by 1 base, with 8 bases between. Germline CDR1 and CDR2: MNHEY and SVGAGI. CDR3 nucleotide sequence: TGTGCCAGCAGTCGGACAGAGAACACTGAAGCTTTCTTT. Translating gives CASSRTENTEAFF.

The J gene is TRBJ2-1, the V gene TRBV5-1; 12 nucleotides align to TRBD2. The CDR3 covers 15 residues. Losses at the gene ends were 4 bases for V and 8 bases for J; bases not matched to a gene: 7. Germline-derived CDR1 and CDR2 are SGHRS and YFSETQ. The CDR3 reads CASSATSGSGYEQFF. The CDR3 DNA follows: TGCGCCAGCAGCGCGACTAGCGGGAGCGGATATGAGCAGTTCTTC.

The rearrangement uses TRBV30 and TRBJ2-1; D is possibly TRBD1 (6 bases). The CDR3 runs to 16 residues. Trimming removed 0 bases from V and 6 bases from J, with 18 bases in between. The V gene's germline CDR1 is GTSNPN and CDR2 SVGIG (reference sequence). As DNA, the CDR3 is TGTGCCTGGAGTGTACTAAGGGGGTTCTCAGGCAATGAGCAGTTCTTC. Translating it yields CAWSVLRGFSGNEQFF.

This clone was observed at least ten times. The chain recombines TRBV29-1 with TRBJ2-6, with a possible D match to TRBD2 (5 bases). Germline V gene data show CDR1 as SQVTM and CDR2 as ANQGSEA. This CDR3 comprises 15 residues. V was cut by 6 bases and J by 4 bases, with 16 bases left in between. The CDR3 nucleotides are TGCAGCGTGGACGATCGAGGGTCCGGGGCCAACGTCCTGACTTTC. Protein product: CSVDDRGSGANVLTF.

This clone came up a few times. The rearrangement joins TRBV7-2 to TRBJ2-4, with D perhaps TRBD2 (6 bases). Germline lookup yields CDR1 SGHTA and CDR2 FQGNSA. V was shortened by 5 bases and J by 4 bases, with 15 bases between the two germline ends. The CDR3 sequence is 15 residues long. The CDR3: CASSLTRGTKNIQYF. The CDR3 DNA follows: TGTGCCAGCAGCCTGACTCGCGGGACTAAAAACATTCAGTACTTC.

CDR3 coding DNA: TGTGCCAGCAGCGCTGGGGCGAAGGCGAGTGAGCAGTTCTTC. Protein sequence: CASSAGAKASEQFF. This sequence joins TRBV9 and TRBJ2-1; D is perhaps TRBD1 (5 bases). This CDR3 spans 14 amino acids. Trimming took off 3 bases at V and 9 bases at J, with 16 bases between the two ends. Germline lookup yields CDR1 SGDLS and CDR2 YYNGEE.

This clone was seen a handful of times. The CDR3, as DNA: TGCAGCGTTGCCCCGGACAGGGTAAGCGCCGAGCAGTACTTC. Encoded protein: CSVAPDRVSAEQYF. The V and J genes are TRBV29-1 and TRBJ2-7, with 8 bases fitting TRBD1. Losses at the gene ends were 4 bases for V and 6 bases for J; bases not matched to a gene: 11. The CDR3 runs 14 residues. Germline CDR1 reads SQVTM; CDR2 reads ANQGSEA.